This T cell receptor (beta chain) was profiled in a study of blood T cell repertoires in COVID-19. Study overall: Samples of COVID-19 (acute and convalescent) were obtained from the United States, Italy and Spain. Nucleic acid was either cDNA or gDNA, and it came from T cells, B-cell-depleted T cells, or PBMCs.

The CDR3 is made up of 13 amino acids. V was trimmed by 6 bases and J by 5 bases, leaving 13 bases between them. In germline, CDR1 is MNHEY, CDR2 SVGAGI. Under the authors' procedure: It was from reference gene primer amplification that nucleated cell counts were estimated. Clones were read by immunoSEQ multiplex PCR, and TCRdb kept only the in-frame ones, dropping some. V, J and clone size are those of that table, while D and trimming were read from the DNA. The sample contains tens of thousands of clones, around 83% of which appear only once. This TCR was recovered from a human donor in a cohort sampled during active COVID-19. Material: peripheral blood. The V and J genes are TRBV6-5 and TRBJ2-5; no reliable D call. This chain's CDR3 is CASRLPESETQYF. The CDR3 DNA reads as TGTGCCAGCAGACTCCCGGAGTCCGAGACCCAGTACTTC.